The clone carrying this TCR beta chain was detected many times. Its antigen is not identified. This sample is part of a study of early T cells in non-severe SARS-CoV-2 infection. Across the study: Sequencing of unsorted whole blood was done on bulk RNA, leaving chains unpaired. General observations from the study: Private and CD4 specificities were missed by VDJdb matching, skewed to anti-spike CD8.

Unique molecular identifiers were added to individual cDNA molecules. One entry per CDR3 protein results from TCRdb running MiXCR on the 5' RACE reads. The repertoire includes 98,000 or so distinct CDR3 sequences, approximately 11% of them detected once, and around 5.1% sits in the top ten. Per germline, CDR1 MDHEN and CDR2 SYDVKM. This CDR3 has 11 amino acids. The rearrangement links TRBV28 to TRBJ2-7; D tentatively fits TRBD1 or TRBD2 (5 bases each). The material sequenced was whole blood. The receptor was isolated from an adult who was a healthcare worker with PCR-confirmed SARS-CoV-2 infection or an uninfected control (not recorded which). In DNA, the CDR3 is TGTGCGACTACAGGCTCCTACGAGCAGTACTTC. As protein: CATTGSYEQYF.